This T cell receptor beta chain was sequenced for a study of blood T cell repertoires in COVID-19. Background on the study: T cells, B-cell-depleted T cells, or PBMCs provided the cDNA or gDNA that served as material.

This CDR3 is 16 amino acids long. Germline V gene lookup returns CDR1 LGHNA and CDR2 YNFKEQ. Trimming removed 1 base at V and 1 base at J, with 11 bases between. TCRdb's copy holds only in-frame clones and misses some; the assay was immunoSEQ multiplex PCR. Of roughly 100,000 clones in the sample, roughly 85% were seen once. The gene calls are TRBV4-2 and TRBJ1-5; unclear D gene. The sample consisted of peripheral blood. The TCR was taken from a man between 45 and 60 years old with acute or convalescent COVID-19. The CDR3 bases are TGTGCCAGCAGCCAAGTTGGTGGGCGCAGCAATCAGCCCCAGCATTTT. Translation: CASSQVGGRSNQPQHF.